The clone carrying this TCR beta chain was counted between two and nine times. What it binds is not known. V shed 1 base and J 5 bases; nucleotides not matched to a gene: 1. The CDR3 extends over 15 amino acids. In germline, CDR1 is LGHNA, CDR2 YNFKEQ. The PCR was carried out with 60 Vbeta primers and 13 Jbeta primers. Clones were sequenced by immunoSEQ multiplex PCR, and TCRdb holds only the in-frame ones, with some missing. The table records fewer than 200,000 clones, about 86% of them present only once. The data were obtained in a study of cytomegalovirus exposure and HLA in healthy donors. Study observations and caveats: It was about 180 TCR beta chains that were listed as cytomegalovirus-associated.

Sequencing input: PBMCs. The sequence derives from a man aged 40-55 years in good health and CMV-seropositive. This chain uses TRBV4-2 with TRBJ2-2; 10 bases map to TRBD2. CDR3 sequence: CASSQGLAGTGELFF. Written as DNA, the CDR3 is TGTGCCAGCAGCCAAGGACTAGCGGGTACCGGGGAGCTGTTTTTT.